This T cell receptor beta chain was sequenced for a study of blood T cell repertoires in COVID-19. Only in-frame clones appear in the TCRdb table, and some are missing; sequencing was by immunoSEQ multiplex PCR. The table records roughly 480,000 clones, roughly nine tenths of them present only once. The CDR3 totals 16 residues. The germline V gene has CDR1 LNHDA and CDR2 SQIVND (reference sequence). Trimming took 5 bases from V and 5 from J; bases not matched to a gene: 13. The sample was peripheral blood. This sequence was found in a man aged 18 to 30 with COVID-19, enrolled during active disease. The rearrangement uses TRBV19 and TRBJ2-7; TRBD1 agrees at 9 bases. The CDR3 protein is CASSGNLGQGGHEQYF. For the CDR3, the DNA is TGTGCCAGTAGTGGAAATCTGGGACAGGGCGGCCACGAGCAGTACTTC.